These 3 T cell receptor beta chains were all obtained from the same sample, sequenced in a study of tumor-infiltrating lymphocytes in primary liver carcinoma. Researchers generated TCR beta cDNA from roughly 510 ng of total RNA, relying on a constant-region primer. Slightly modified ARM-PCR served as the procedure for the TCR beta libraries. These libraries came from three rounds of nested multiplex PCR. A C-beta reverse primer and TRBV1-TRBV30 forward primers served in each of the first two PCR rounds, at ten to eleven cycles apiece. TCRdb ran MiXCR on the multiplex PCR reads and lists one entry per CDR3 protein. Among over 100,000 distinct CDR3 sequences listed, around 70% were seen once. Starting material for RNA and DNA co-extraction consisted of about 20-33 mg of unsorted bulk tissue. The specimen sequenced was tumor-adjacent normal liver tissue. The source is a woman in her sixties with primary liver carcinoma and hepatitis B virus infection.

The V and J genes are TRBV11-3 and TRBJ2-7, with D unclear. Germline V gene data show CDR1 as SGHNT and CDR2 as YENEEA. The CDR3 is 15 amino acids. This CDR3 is CANSLKVTSTYEQYV. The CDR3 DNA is TGTGCCAACAGCTTGAAGGTTACCTCTACCTACGAGCAGTACGTC.

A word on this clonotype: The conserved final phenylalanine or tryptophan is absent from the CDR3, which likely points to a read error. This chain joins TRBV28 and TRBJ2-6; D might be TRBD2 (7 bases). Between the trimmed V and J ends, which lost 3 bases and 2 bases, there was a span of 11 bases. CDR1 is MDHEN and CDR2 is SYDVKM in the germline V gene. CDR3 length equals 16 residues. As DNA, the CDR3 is TGTGCCAGCAGTTTTTTAGGGGGGGCTGGGGCCAACGTCCTGACTTCC. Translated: CASSFLGGAGANVLTS.

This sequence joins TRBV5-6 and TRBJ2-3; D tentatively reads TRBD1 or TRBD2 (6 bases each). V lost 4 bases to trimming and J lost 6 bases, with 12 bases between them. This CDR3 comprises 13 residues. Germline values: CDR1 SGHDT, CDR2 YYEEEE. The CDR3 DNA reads TGTGCCAGCAGCAAGAGGGGGGCGGATACGCAGTATTTT. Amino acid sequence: CASSKRGADTQYF. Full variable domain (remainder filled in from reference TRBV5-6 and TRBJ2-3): DAGVTQSPTHLIKTRGQQVTLRCSPKSGHDTVSWYQQALGQGPQFIFQYYEEEERQRGNFPDRFSGHQFPNYSSELNVNALLLGDSALYLCASSKRGADTQYFGPGTRLTVL.